This T cell receptor beta chain was recorded in a study of cytomegalovirus exposure and HLA in healthy donors (dated by TCRdb to 2017 to 2019). Regarding the research as a whole: In an earlier analysis of several hundred of the donors, approximately 260 Gb of sequence data and some 120 million unique TCR beta sequences from about 179 million T cells were reported. Because of strong linkage in the cohort, five DR-DQ haplotypes were treated as single units for association and clustering. In an earlier analysis of roughly 600 of the donors, high-throughput TCR beta sequencing was used to judge whether each TCR beta V gene segment behaved as functional or pseudogenic. About 280 gigabases of sequencing data and 75 million to 85 million unique TCR sequences made up an early release that covered about 640 HLA-typed donors. All discovery cohort repertoires had been generated on a single sequencing platform. The study profiled the T cell repertoires of hundreds of subjects by immunosequencing and related them to cytomegalovirus serostatus. In the later analysis, no new phenotypic data were used to find candidate immune exposures; instead, reliance was placed on TCR beta sequences and their occurrence across donors. To predict cytomegalovirus infection status, the study brought together high-throughput TCR immunosequencing, statistical association of individual TCRs with disease status, and machine learning. Along with the approximately 620-subject first cohort, a separate validation cohort of over 90 different subjects was used. Donor age, sex, ethnicity and CMV serostatus were compiled alongside the repertoire data. In a later analysis, previously published TCR beta repertoires from some 640 donors were re-analyzed and high-resolution HLA genotyping was added so that TCR occurrence patterns could be studied. The study aimed to test whether cataloging public T cell receptors could reveal signatures of past pathogen exposure. The number of typed donors differed by locus: about 620-640 for A, B, C, DRB1 and DQB1; approximately 520 for DQA1; 606 for DPA1; and roughly 450 for DPB1. Among around 400 genotyped donors of the cohort, an average of approximately 240,000 unique TCR beta nucleotide sequences were sequenced per donor, about a sixth of them non-productive. A later genetic analysis took genome-wide SNP genotypes for about three fifths of the roughly 700 donors and used that subset as a discovery cohort. Both class I and class II loci were covered by HLA typing, at four-digit resolution. Among the roughly 390 genotyped donors, approximately 77% belonged to the genetic ancestry cluster associated with self-reported Caucasian donors. What the authors observed across the whole study: A further reported finding was that TCR beta sequences accurately predicted the HLA-A and HLA-B alleles for most subjects in the first cohort. Presence/absence analyses assumed roughly uniform sequencing depth across donors, an assumption that may not hold. In a later analysis, 16,951 TCR beta sequences were associated with specific HLA alleles at a false discovery rate of 0.05. Most CMV-associated TCR beta chains appeared to be HLA-restricted in a later analysis, and the HLA associations seemed to be driven largely by CMV exposure. The classifier was reported to diagnose cytomegalovirus status with high specificity and sensitivity in both the original and validation cohorts. Correlated functional status among segregating V segments might reflect linkage disequilibrium, but an unknown experimental factor could not be ruled out. V-gene and J-gene trimming of TCR beta chains was associated with a missense DCLRE1C variant in a later genetic analysis, and the association was replicated in an independent cohort. Because counts were too low, approximately 18 rarely observed V segments, including chromosome 9 orphons, were excluded from the earlier analysis of several hundred of the donors. Some IMGT-functional V segments, including TRBV6-2 and TRBV6-3, could not be distinguished by the 87-base-pair reads and were therefore excluded. In a later analysis, HLA-associated TCR beta chains were found to be more clonally expanded and to have lower generation probabilities than equally common non-associated chains. Because HLA typing was unavailable for some donors at each locus, only the typed subset was used in association tests. While some public TCRs were present in many individuals, most TCR sequences turned up only very rarely across donors. A later genetic analysis reported fewer N-insertions in productive TCRs among donors in an Asian-associated ancestry cluster than the approximately 700-donor mean. The only immune exposure information available for the cohort was CMV serostatus. In an earlier analysis of around 600 of the donors, most TCR beta V segments appeared in productive rearrangements about 87% or about 30% of the time, broadly matching IMGT annotations. A later analysis reported that several top co-occurrence clusters appeared linked to parvovirus B19, influenza, CMV and Epstein-Barr virus. Assigning TCR associations to individual alleles was difficult when HLA alleles, especially DR and DQ, strongly co-occurred. According to a later analysis, TCR association rates differed among HLA loci, with DRB1 alleles showing the most associated TCRs and HLA-C alleles showing the fewest. The study listed 150 to 200 TCR beta chains as associated with cytomegalovirus. A few of the identified cytomegalovirus-associated TCR beta chains were confirmed in vitro to be specific for cytomegalovirus antigens. This cohort had only TCR beta chains sequenced, and the lack of alpha or paired-chain data limited which features could be detected. A cluster of highly shared sequence variants was judged likely to represent a technical artifact of the sequencing pipeline. The authors suggested that the approach could potentially be extended to other disease states and immunological phenotypes.

Turning to this clone: Its binding antigen is unknown. No much larger clone is present one base from it, and per-base qualities are unavailable.

Trimming takes 5 bases off V and 9 bases off J; junction bases not matched to a gene: 17. The germline V gene encodes CDR1 SGHAT and CDR2 FQNNGV. The CDR3, from cysteine to phenylalanine, totals 16 residues. Only CDR3 DNA remains: 48 bases, in frame from the first base. The receptor library was made with the immunoSEQ multiplex PCR assay. For the multiplex PCR, a mixture combining 60 forward primers for TCR Vbeta segments and 13 reverse primers for TCR Jbeta segments was used. A multiplex PCR assay on genomic DNA amplified the CDR3 region of rearranged TCR beta genes. The Illumina HiSeq System was used to sequence the amplified TCR beta libraries as 87-base-pair reads. Turning to the authors' computational methods: Across the 670 or so repertoires, a later analysis counted roughly 77 million unique TCR beta chains, roughly 11 million of which were shared by at least two donors. A nearest-neighbor algorithm error-corrected the raw reads and collapsed the reads into unique sequences, merging closely related sequences to remove PCR and sequencing errors. CDR3 sequences were aligned to IMGT reference sequences to assign V, D and J gene segments. For a sequence to be retained, a match of at least six nucleotides was required to both a V gene segment and a J gene segment. A rearrangement was called productive if the CDR3 had no stop codons and remained in frame with V and J, and every other rearrangement was called non-productive. Following IMGT convention, CDR3 was defined as the stretch from the second conserved V-encoded cysteine up to the conserved J-encoded phenylalanine. Sequences without an unambiguous match to a single V gene segment were excluded from the earlier analysis of over 500 of the donors. In an earlier analysis of about 590 of the donors, a V segment was called functional when productive rearrangements were above 56.7%, and segregating when the standard deviation between donors exceeded 5%. A statistical classification framework was built to diagnose cytomegalovirus status from the catalog of TCR beta chain sequences. V and J gene assignment, in a later analysis, came from comparing TCR nucleotide sequences with IMGT/GENE-DB human TR gene sequences. The TCRdist pipeline was used in a later analysis to assign CDR3 sequences and most-parsimonious VDJ recombination scenarios. In a later analysis, every TCR beta chain was defined by the combination of its CDR3 amino acid sequence and its V-gene family, and reads without a unique V-gene family were dropped. In a later analysis, some 600 highly shared, low-generation-probability nucleotide sequences were removed to address suspected cross-contamination and a sequencing artifact. In a later analysis, a clonal expansion index for each public chain was calculated from normalized within-repertoire ranks of inferred template counts. A later analysis computed generation probabilities with a VDJ recombination model fitted to out-of-frame rearrangements, and checked the results against IGoR. In a later analysis, TCR-TCR, TCR-HLA and TCR-CMV co-occurrence was scored with hypergeometric tests, and a repertoire-size bias correction was applied to TCR pairs. To estimate false discovery rates, a later analysis permuted the HLA or CMV assignments 20 times. In a later analysis, co-occurring TCRs were grouped using DBSCAN, and TCRdist sequence similarity was added for clustering within HLA-allele-positive subsets. Repertoires with fewer than 30,000 or more than 120,000 public chains were left out of co-occurrence clustering, as were about 5 repertoires with anomalous nucleotide sharing. The table comes from immuneACCESS by way of TCRdb, which keeps in-frame sequences with V and J called. Part of the clones is missing from these tables; in studies checked, under half for an unresolved V gene and the rest for unknown reasons. V and J calls and clone size are those listed in that table; D and trimming were worked out from the DNA. For this sample there are 120,000 or so clones; approximately 81% appear just once. Of the sample, approximately 4% is held by the ten largest clones.

The cohort consisted of more than 650 healthy bone marrow donors. All cohort members were sampled while nominally healthy, although unrecorded immune exposures were likely present. The donor tested CMV seropositive and was one of the 289 seropositive cohort members. A peripheral blood sample was provided by each donor, and peripheral blood mononuclear cells were used for TCR beta sequencing. Genomic DNA was extracted from the blood cell samples with the Qiagen DNeasy Blood Extraction Kit. Recombination connected TRBV11-2 to TRBJ1-1, with 8 bases in between that match TRBD1. Material for sequencing was PBMCs. The receptor comes from a man younger than 35 in good health and CMV-seropositive. The nucleotide sequence reads TGTGCCAGCAGCACCGACAGGGGCCGACACGACTTCCAAGCTTTCTTT. Its translation is CASSTDRGRHDFQAFF. The CDR3 plus the reference TRBV11-2 and TRBJ1-1 genes for the other parts give the full variable domain: EAGVAQSPRYKIIEKRQSVAFWCNPISGHATLYWYQQILGQGPKLLIQFQNNGVVDDSQLPKDRFSAERLKGVDSTLKIQPAKLEDSAVYLCASSTDRGRHDFQAFFGQGTRLTVV.